A selection of T cell receptor beta chains follows, all from one sample in a study of cytomegalovirus exposure and HLA in healthy donors. Method: immunoSEQ multiplex PCR; TCRdb's copy keeps in-frame clones and lacks some. The profile shows 120,000 to 150,000 clones, almost 80% of them singletons. The sample was PBMCs. Receptors originate from a woman between 40 and 50 years old in good health and CMV-seropositive. The CDR3 runs from the conserved cysteine through the conserved F or W. A D gene is named only where the DNA matches it firmly. Clone size is stated in some rows and not others, as once, few, many or a class when expanded.

d_call	v_call	j_call	clone_size	cdr3_nt	cdr3_aa
TRBD1	TRBV5-1	TRBJ2-1	-	TGCGCCAGCAGCGAAGACAGGGCTAGGACCTACAATGAGCAGTTCTTC	CASSEDRARTYNEQFF
TRBD2	TRBV7-7	TRBJ2-5	-	TGTGCCAGCAGCAACCTAGCGGGGCAACAAGAGACCCAGTACTTC	CASSNLAGQQETQYF
TRBD2	TRBV5-5	TRBJ2-5	-	TGTGCCAGCAGCCAACTAGCGGGGGATCAAGAGACCCAGTACTTC	CASSQLAGDQETQYF
TRBD1	TRBV4-1	TRBJ2-7	few	TGCGCCAGCAGCCAAGTGACAGGGGCAAGGTACGAGCAGTACTTC	CASSQVTGARYEQYF
-	TRBV19	TRBJ2-2	-	TGTGCCAGTAGTAGTCCGTCGGGGGAAGGTTTCACCGGGGAGCTGTTTTTT	CASSSPSGEGFTGELFF
TRBD1	TRBV27	TRBJ1-1	-	TGTGCCAGCAGTTCAGGACAGGGCAACACTGAAGCTTTCTTT	CASSSGQGNTEAFF
TRBD1	TRBV5-6	TRBJ2-3	-	TGTGCCAGCAGCTTGGATGGGACAGGGTTTGATACGCAGTATTTT	CASSLDGTGFDTQYF
TRBD2	TRBV5-1	TRBJ2-1	-	TGCGCCAGCAGCTTGAAGGCTAGCGGGGGGCTCCGCTACAATGAGCAGTTCTTC	CASSLKASGGLRYNEQFF
-	TRBV2	TRBJ2-7	-	TGTGCCAGCACGGCAGGGCCTTTCTCCTACGAGCAGTACTTC	CASTAGPFSYEQYF
TRBD1	TRBV7-9	TRBJ1-4	-	TGTTCCAGCAGCTTAGGACAGGGACAAAATGAAAAACTGTTTTTT	CSSSLGQGQNEKLFF
-	TRBV5-1	TRBJ1-1	once	TGCGCCAGCAGCCCGGGGGACGGTTCAACTGAAGCTTTCTTT	CASSPGDGSTEAFF
-	TRBV6-5	TRBJ1-1	-	TGTGCCGGCAGTTATAACATGAACACTGAAGCTTTCTTT	CAGSYNMNTEAFF
TRBD1	TRBV19	TRBJ1-1	once	TGTGCCAGTAGTATGGGACAGGGGGTTCGGACTGAAGCTTTCTTT	CASSMGQGVRTEAFF
-	TRBV4-1	TRBJ1-3	once	TGCGCCAGCAGCCAAGTTTATGTCTCTGGAAACACCATATATTTT	CASSQVYVSGNTIYF
TRBD1	TRBV4-2	TRBJ2-1	-	TGTGCCAGCAGCCCATATGACAGGGGGTGGAATGAGCAGTTCTTC	CASSPYDRGWNEQFF
-	TRBV6-1	TRBJ2-6	-	TGTGCCAGCAGTTCTTCTAGCTCTGGGGCCAACGTCCTGACTTTC	CASSSSSSGANVLTF
TRBD1	TRBV19	TRBJ2-7	-	TGTGCCAATTCAGCAATTATAGGGACAGGTTGTCCCGAGCAGTACTTC	CANSAIIGTGCPEQYF
-	TRBV12-5	TRBJ1-1	-	TGTGCTAGTGGTTCGCGCAGGGGACCGAACACTGAAGCTTTCTTT	CASGSRRGPNTEAFF
-	TRBV19	TRBJ1-5	-	TGTGCCAGTAGTTCACAGGGTGGGGACCAGCCCCAGCATTTT	CASSSQGGDQPQHF
-	TRBV6-5	TRBJ1-1	-	TGTGCCAGCAGTTATGGGCGTGAAGCTTTCTTT	CASSYGREAFF
TRBD1	TRBV5-1	TRBJ1-3	-	TGCGCCAGCAGCCCCACAGGGGTAGGAAACACCATATATTTT	CASSPTGVGNTIYF
TRBD1	TRBV11-2	TRBJ1-1	-	TGTGCCAGCAGCTCCGGGAAGACAGGGGCTTTTGCTGAAGCTTTCTTT	CASSSGKTGAFAEAFF
TRBD1	TRBV7-3	TRBJ2-3	-	TGTGCCAGCAGCCGGGACAGAAGCACAGATACGCAGTATTTT	CASSRDRSTDTQYF
TRBD2	TRBV6-5	TRBJ2-1	few	TGTGCCAGCGGGATAGCGGGGGGTGAGCAGTTCTTC	CASGIAGGEQFF